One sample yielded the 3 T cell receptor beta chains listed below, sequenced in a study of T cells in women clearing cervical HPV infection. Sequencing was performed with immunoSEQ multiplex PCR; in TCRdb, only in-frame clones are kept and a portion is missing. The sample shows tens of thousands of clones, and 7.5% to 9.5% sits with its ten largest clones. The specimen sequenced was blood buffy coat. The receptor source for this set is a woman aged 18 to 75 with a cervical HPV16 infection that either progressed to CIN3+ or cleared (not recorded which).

Incomplete CDR3 DNA: TGTGCCAGCAGTGAAGCGGCTCGGGGTACTGAA. This translates into CASSEAARGTE. Given in full, the CDR3 is CASSEAARGTEAFF. The chain carries TRBV2 and TRBJ1-1; no clear D gene. The read comes to an end 3 residues before the CDR3 does, leaving the germline J gene to fill in the end. From germline, CDR1 is SNHLY and CDR2 FYNNEI. CDR3 length equals 14 residues. Trimming removed 0 bases at V and 5 bases at J, with 10 bases between.

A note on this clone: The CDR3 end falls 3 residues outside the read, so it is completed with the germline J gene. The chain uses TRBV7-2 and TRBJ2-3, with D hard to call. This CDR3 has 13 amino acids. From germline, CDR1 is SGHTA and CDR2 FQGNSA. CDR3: CASSFKGSETQYF. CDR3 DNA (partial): TGTGCCAGCAGCTTCAAGGGCAGTGAGACG.

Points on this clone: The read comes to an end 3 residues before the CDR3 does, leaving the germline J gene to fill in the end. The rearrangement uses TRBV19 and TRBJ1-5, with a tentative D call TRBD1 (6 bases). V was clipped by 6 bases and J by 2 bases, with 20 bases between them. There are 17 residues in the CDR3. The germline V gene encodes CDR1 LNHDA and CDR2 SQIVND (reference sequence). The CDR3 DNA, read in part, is TGTGCCAGTAGGGACAGCCCAACTTCCTTCCGCAATCAGCCC. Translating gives CASRDSPTSFRNQP. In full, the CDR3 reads CASRDSPTSFRNQPQHF.